The TCR beta chain under discussion was sequenced for a study of beta chain features in type 1 diabetes. Looked up from germline, CDR1 is SGHTA and CDR2 is FQGNSA. This CDR3 comprises 15 residues. V trimming: 4 bases; J trimming: 9 bases; junction bases outside the gene matches: 12. The investigators reverse transcribed all of the isolated RNA, so they sequenced expressed TCRB transcripts. Sequenced by immunoSEQ multiplex PCR; TCRdb stores in-frame clones only, minus some. This sample yields roughly 130,000 clones, of which roughly 15% are seen a single time; approximately 2.2% belongs to the top ten. This clone was seen only a few times. Antigen: not known. Findings of the study overall: Possibly, sequencing cDNA over-represented cells that had high TCR expression levels. In patients and controls equally, PCR might favor templates that are shorter. Type 1 diabetes patients had fewer VDJ junction insertions and more deletions. A moderate, significant TCRB CDR3 shortening appeared in type 1 diabetes across four CD4+ subsets. Small HLA sub-analyses could not settle whether HLA shapes TCRB rearrangement.

The chain carries TRBV7-2 and TRBJ2-1, with 7 bases that match TRBD1. The source material was central memory CD4+ T cells from blood. This receptor was identified in a man in his thirties or forties with type 1 diabetes. The CDR3 reads CASSYRQGVTGEQFF. Here the CDR3 DNA reads TGTGCCAGCAGCTACCGACAGGGAGTAACGGGTGAGCAGTTCTTC.